These 11 T cell receptor beta chains were all obtained from the same sample, sequenced in a study of blood T cell repertoires in COVID-19. Produced via immunoSEQ multiplex PCR; TCRdb's table is partial and in-frame only. The table lists more than 200,000 clones, around 87% of them singletons. Sequenced input: peripheral blood. These receptors were obtained from a woman in her forties or fifties with COVID-19, enrolled during active disease.

This rearrangement joins TRBV3-1 (or the pseudogene TRBV3-2) to TRBJ2-3; 12 positions match TRBD2. J was trimmed by 5 bases and V by 3 bases; bases with no gene match: 6. From germline, CDR1 is LGHDT and CDR2 YNNKEL (reference sequence). CDR3 length: 16 residues. The CDR3: CASSQRTSGVKDTQYF. In nucleotides, the CDR3 is TGTGCCAGCAGCCAGCGGACTAGCGGGGTGAAAGATACGCAGTATTTT.

The CDR3 sequence: CASSLDHWSDEQYF. The DNA for the CDR3 is TGTGCCAGCAGCCTAGACCACTGGTCGGACGAGCAGTACTTC. V is TRBV9 and J is TRBJ2-7; D is uncertain. Germline assignment: CDR1 SGDLS and CDR2 YYNGEE. The CDR3 is made up of 14 amino acids. Between the trimmed V and J ends, which lost 4 bases and 5 bases, there was a span of 16 bases.

The genes are TRBV15 and TRBJ1-5; tentatively, D is TRBD1 (5 bases). Germline CDR1 is LNHNV and CDR2 is YYDKDF (reference sequence). CDR3 length: 15 residues. V was cut by 1 base and J by 1 base, with 8 bases left in between. CDR3 in amino acids: CATSRVGGSNQPQHF. In nucleotides, the CDR3 is TGTGCCACCAGCAGAGTGGGGGGGAGCAATCAGCCCCAGCATTTT.

This chain joins TRBV14 and TRBJ2-7; 12 nucleotides align to TRBD2. V dropped 2 bases and J dropped 2; count of bases not matched to a gene: 4. The CDR3 has 16 residues. The germline gives CDR1 SGHDN, CDR2 FVKESK. In DNA form, the CDR3 reads TGTGCCAGCAGCCAAAAGACTAGCGGGGGAACCTACGAGCAGTACGTC. It translates to CASSQKTSGGTYEQYV.

The CDR3 here is CAIGELDNEQFF. The CDR3 region has the DNA TGTGCCATAGGGGAATTAGACAATGAGCAGTTCTTC. This chain connects TRBV10-3 to TRBJ2-1, with a tentative D call TRBD1 (5 bases). Deletions cut 9 bases from V and 5 bases from J, with 11 bases between. Germline V gives CDR1 ENHRY, CDR2 SYGVKD. This CDR3 region has 12 residues.

This clone was seen only a few times. The V call is TRBV7-2, the J call TRBJ2-2, with TRBD2 matching over 8 bases. This CDR3 spans 13 amino acids. The germline V gene encodes CDR1 SGHTA and CDR2 FQGNSA. The V gene end was trimmed by 5 bases and the J gene end by 6 bases; junction bases not matched to a gene: 2. The CDR3 DNA reads TGTGCCAGCAGCCCACTAGCGGCCGGGGAGCTGTTTTTT. This gives the protein CASSPLAAGELFF.

The chain employs TRBV9 and TRBJ1-3; no definite D call. V lost 3 bases and J 4 bases, leaving 8 bases between the germline ends. CDR1 and CDR2 from the germline V gene are SGDLS and YYNGEE. The CDR3 consists of 13 residues. The CDR3 DNA reads TGTGCCAGCAGCGCGGTCTTAGGAAACACCATATATTTT. This encodes CASSAVLGNTIYF.

The J gene is TRBJ1-2, the V gene TRBV7-6; 7 bases fit TRBD1. The length of the CDR3 is 18 residues. The V and J ends lost 0 bases and 6 bases, in that order; junction bases with no gene match: 16. Germline CDR1 and CDR2: SGHVS and FNYEAQ. CDR3 amino acids: CASSLALSTVDREDGYTF. The CDR3 DNA follows: TGTGCCAGCAGCTTAGCGTTGAGTACGGTTGACAGGGAGGATGGCTACACCTTC.

J is TRBJ1-2 and V is TRBV5-1; 9 nucleotides line up with TRBD1. After removal of 5 bases from V and 4 bases from J, the junction contained 6 bases not matched to a gene. Per germline, CDR1 SGHRS and CDR2 YFSETQ. The CDR3 is 14 amino acids. The CDR3 region is CASRPTTGGYGYTF. The CDR3 nucleotides read TGCGCCAGCAGACCGACGACAGGGGGCTATGGCTACACCTTC.

V and J are TRBV9 and TRBJ2-3; 12 bases are a match to TRBD2. With V trimmed by 3 bases and J by 8 bases, 7 bases remained unmatched. This CDR3 has 15 amino acids. Per the germline V gene, CDR1 is SGDLS and CDR2 is YYNGEE. CDR3: CASSGTSGVAATQYF. The DNA for the CDR3 is TGTGCCAGCAGCGGGACTAGCGGGGTAGCAGCTACGCAGTATTTT.

The chain links TRBV15 to TRBJ1-5, with no clear D. The V gene's germline CDR1 is LNHNV and CDR2 YYDKDF (reference sequence). CDR3 length: 12 residues. Trimming pared 3 bases from V and 7 bases from J, leaving 7 bases between. This chain's CDR3 is CATSSPGQPQHF. In nucleotides, the CDR3 is TGTGCCACCAGCAGCCCAGGACAGCCCCAGCATTTT.